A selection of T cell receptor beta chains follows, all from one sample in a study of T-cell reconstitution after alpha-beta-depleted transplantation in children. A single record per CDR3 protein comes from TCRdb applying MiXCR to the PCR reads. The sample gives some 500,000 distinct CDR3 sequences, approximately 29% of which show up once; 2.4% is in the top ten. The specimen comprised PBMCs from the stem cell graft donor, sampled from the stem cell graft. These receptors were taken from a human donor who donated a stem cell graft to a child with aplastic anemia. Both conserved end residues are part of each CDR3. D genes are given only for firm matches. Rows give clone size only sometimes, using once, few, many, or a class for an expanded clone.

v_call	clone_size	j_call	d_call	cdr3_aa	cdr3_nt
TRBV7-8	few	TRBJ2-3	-	CASSLSRGRGTDTQYF	TGTGCCAGCAGCTTAAGTCGTGGGAGGGGGACAGATACGCAGTATTTT
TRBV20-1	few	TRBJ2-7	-	CSAERGDSYEQYF	TGCAGTGCGGAGAGGGGTGACTCCTACGAGCAGTACTTC
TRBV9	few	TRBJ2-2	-	CASSVAGARNTGELFF	TGTGCCAGCAGCGTAGCTGGGGCGCGGAACACCGGGGAGCTGTTTTTT
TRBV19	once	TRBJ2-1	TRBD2	CASKGAGGPPNEQFF	TGTGCCAGTAAGGGGGCGGGAGGGCCACCCAATGAGCAGTTCTTC
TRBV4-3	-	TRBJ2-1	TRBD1	CASSQGRADRLYNEQFF	TGCGCCAGCAGCCAAGGCCGGGCGGACAGGTTGTACAATGAGCAGTTCTTC
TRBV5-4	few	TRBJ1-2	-	CASSSDLYGYTF	TGTGCCAGCTCCTCAGACCTCTATGGCTACACCTTC
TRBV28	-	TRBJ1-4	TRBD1	CASTNDRGKRELFF	TGTGCCAGCACCAACGACAGGGGAAAAAGGGAACTGTTTTTT
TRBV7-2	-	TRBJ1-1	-	CASRAGVLNTEAFF	TGTGCCAGCAGAGCAGGGGTCCTGAACACTGAAGCTTTCTTT
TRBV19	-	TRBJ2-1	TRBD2	CASRSPGLAGEPYNEQFF	TGTGCCAGTAGGAGTCCGGGACTAGCGGGAGAGCCCTACAATGAGCAGTTCTTC
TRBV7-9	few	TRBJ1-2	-	CASSLVIQGDGYTF	TGTGCCAGCAGCTTAGTCATCCAAGGGGATGGCTACACCTTC
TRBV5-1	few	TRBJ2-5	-	CASSLVSLETQYF	TGCGCCAGCAGCTTGGTTTCTTTAGAGACCCAGTACTTC
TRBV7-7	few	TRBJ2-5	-	CASSLEVGETQYF	TGTGCCAGCAGCTTAGAAGTAGGAGAGACCCAGTACTTC
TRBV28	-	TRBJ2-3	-	CATAAYSGTDTQYF	TGTGCCACCGCGGCCTACTCCGGCACAGATACGCAGTATTTT
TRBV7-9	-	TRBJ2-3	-	CASSLGRPDTQYF	TGTGCCAGCAGCTTAGGGAGACCAGATACGCAGTATTTT
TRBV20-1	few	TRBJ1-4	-	CSAQIPRATNEKLFF	TGCAGTGCCCAAATCCCGAGGGCAACTAATGAAAAACTGTTTTTT
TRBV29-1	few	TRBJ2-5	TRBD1	CSVAPGQGGETQYF	TGCAGCGTTGCTCCGGGACAGGGAGGGGAGACCCAGTACTTC
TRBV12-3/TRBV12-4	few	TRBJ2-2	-	CASRLGRESGELFF	TGTGCCAGCAGGTTGGGCAGGGAATCCGGGGAGCTGTTTTTT
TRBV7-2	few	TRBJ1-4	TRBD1	CASSLGQGAREKLFF	TGTGCCAGCAGCTTAGGACAGGGGGCGCGTGAAAAACTGTTTTTT
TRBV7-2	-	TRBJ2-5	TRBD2	CASSSRPVAGGLETQYF	TGTGCCAGCAGCTCCCGACCGGTAGCGGGAGGTCTGGAGACCCAGTACTTC
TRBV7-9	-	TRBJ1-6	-	CASSLGGDSRSPLHF	TGTGCCAGCAGCTTAGGGGGCGATTCACGCTCACCCCTCCACTTT
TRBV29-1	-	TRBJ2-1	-	CSVPGVHEQFF	TGCAGCGTCCCGGGAGTCCATGAGCAGTTCTTC
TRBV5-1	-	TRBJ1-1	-	CASSSLPGRDTAFF	TGCGCCAGCAGCTCGCTACCGGGCCGGGACACGGCTTTCTTT
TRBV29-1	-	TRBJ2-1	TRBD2	CSVEAKGLAGGLNEQFF	TGCAGCGTTGAAGCGAAGGGACTAGCGGGAGGGCTTAATGAGCAGTTCTTC
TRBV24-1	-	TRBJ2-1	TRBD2	CATSEGVVAGSYNEQFF	TGTGCCACCAGTGAGGGTGTGGTAGCGGGATCCTACAATGAGCAGTTCTTC
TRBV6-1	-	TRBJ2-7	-	CASSESGQGGYEQYF	TGTGCCAGCAGTGAATCAGGGCAGGGGGGATACGAGCAGTACTTC
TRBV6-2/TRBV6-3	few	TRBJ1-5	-	CASSERAQPQHF	TGTGCCAGCTCCGAACGAGCACAGCCCCAGCATTTT
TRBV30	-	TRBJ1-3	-	CAWNLLPGNTIYF	TGTGCCTGGAATCTTCTCCCTGGAAACACCATATATTTT
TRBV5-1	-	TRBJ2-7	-	CASNAHDEQYF	TGCGCCAGCAATGCCCACGACGAGCAGTACTTC
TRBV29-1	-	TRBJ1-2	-	CSVDQGGNRYTF	TGCAGCGTTGATCAAGGGGGGAATCGCTACACCTTC
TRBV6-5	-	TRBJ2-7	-	CASSYSRTGTTYEQYF	TGTGCCAGCAGTTACTCACGGACAGGGACTACCTACGAGCAGTACTTC
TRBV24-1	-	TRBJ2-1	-	CATSDSSSRVNNEQFF	TGTGCCACCAGTGATTCATCTAGCAGAGTTAACAATGAGCAGTTCTTC
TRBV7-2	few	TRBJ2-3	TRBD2	CASIPRARREVRDTQYF	TGTGCCAGCATCCCTCGGGCGCGGCGGGAGGTCAGAGATACGCAGTATTTT
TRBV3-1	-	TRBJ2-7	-	CASSQDLGGPYEQYF	TGTGCCAGCAGCCAAGATCTGGGGGGGCCCTACGAGCAGTACTTC
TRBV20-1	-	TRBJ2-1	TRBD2	CSAVLAGVNNEQFF	TGCAGTGCCGTACTAGCGGGAGTGAACAATGAGCAGTTCTTC
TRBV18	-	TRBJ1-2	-	CASSPDGAYGYTF	TGTGCCAGCTCACCTGACGGGGCATATGGCTACACCTTC
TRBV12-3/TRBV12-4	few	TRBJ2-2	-	CASSWNTGELFF	TGTGCCAGCAGTTGGAACACCGGGGAGCTGTTTTTT
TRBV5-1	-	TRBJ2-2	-	CASVRNPDTGELFF	TGCGCCAGCGTACGTAACCCGGACACCGGGGAGCTGTTTTTT
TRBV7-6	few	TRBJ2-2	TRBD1	CASSLRLLGQDTGELFF	TGTGCCAGCAGCTTAAGGCTCCTGGGACAGGACACCGGGGAGCTGTTTTTT
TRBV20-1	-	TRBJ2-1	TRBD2	CSASGTSGLYNEQFF	TGCAGTGCTAGTGGGACTAGCGGGCTATACAATGAGCAGTTCTTC
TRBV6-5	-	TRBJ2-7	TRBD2	CASSYGTSGSYEQYF	TGTGCCAGCAGTTACGGGACTAGCGGCTCCTACGAGCAGTACTTC
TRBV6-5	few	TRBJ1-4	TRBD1	CASSPLGQGKNEKLFF	TGTGCCAGCAGTCCCTTGGGACAGGGGAAGAATGAAAAACTGTTTTTT
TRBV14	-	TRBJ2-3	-	CASSQAGSGAYTQYF	TGTGCCAGCAGCCAAGCGGGAAGCGGTGCGTATACGCAGTATTTT
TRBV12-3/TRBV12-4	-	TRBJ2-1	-	CASSLFGVNEQFF	TGTGCCAGCAGTTTATTTGGGGTAAATGAGCAGTTCTTC
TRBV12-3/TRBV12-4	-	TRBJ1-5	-	CASSIGGKQPQHF	TGTGCCAGCAGTATTGGGGGCAAGCAGCCCCAGCATTTT
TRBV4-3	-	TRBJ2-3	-	CASSHLLKADTQYF	TGCGCCAGCAGCCATTTACTCAAAGCAGATACGCAGTATTTT
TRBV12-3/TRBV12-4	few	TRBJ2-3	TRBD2	CASSLVSSGHTDTQYF	TGTGCCAGCAGTTTAGTTTCTAGCGGGCACACAGATACGCAGTATTTT
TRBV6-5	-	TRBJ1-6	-	CASSQGGAPLHF	TGTGCCAGCAGCCAAGGGGGGGCACCCCTCCACTTT
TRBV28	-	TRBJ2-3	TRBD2	CASSLGLAGGRDTQYF	TGTGCCAGCAGTTTGGGGCTAGCGGGAGGAAGAGATACGCAGTATTTT
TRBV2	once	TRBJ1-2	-	CASNPQGLNGYTF	TGTGCCAGCAACCCTCAGGGGCTGAATGGCTACACCTTC
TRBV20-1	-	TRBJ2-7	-	CSARDQRAGSDEQYF	TGCAGTGCTAGAGATCAAAGGGCAGGGAGCGACGAGCAGTACTTC
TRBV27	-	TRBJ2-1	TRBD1	CASSFRGRQNNEQFF	TGTGCCAGCAGTTTCAGGGGGCGTCAGAACAATGAGCAGTTCTTC
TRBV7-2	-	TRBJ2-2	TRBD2	CASSLTSGRAPGELFF	TGTGCCAGCAGTCTTACTAGCGGGAGGGCCCCCGGGGAGCTGTTTTTT
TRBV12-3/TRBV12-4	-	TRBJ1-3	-	CASSLNGFGGNTIYF	TGTGCCAGCAGTTTAAATGGGTTCGGAGGAAACACCATATATTTT
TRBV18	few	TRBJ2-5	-	CASSPRQVQETQYF	TGTGCCAGCTCACCACGGCAGGTACAAGAGACCCAGTACTTC
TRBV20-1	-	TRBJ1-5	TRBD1	CSAPQKTGAGNQPQHF	TGCAGTGCTCCACAAAAAACAGGGGCGGGAAATCAGCCCCAGCATTTT
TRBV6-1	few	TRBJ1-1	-	CASRTGSLTGGGAEAFF	TGTGCCAGCAGAACGGGTTCGTTAACTGGTGGCGGGGCTGAAGCTTTCTTT